This T cell receptor beta chain was recovered during a study of T-cell reconstitution after alpha-beta-depleted transplantation in children. Unique molecular identifiers were used to barcode this TCRbeta library. TCRdb reprocessed the PCR reads with MiXCR, giving one entry per CDR3 protein. This sample carries fewer than 90,000 distinct CDR3 sequences, about 7.3% of them seen once, and the ten largest clones take around 2.5%. Trimming removed 4 bases at V and 6 bases at J, with 3 bases between. Per germline, CDR1 SNHLY and CDR2 FYNNEI. CDR3 size: 10 residues. Source: PBMCs from the stem cell graft donor, taken from the stem cell graft. The sequence was obtained from a human donor who donated a stem cell graft to a child with acute lymphoblastic leukemia. J is TRBJ1-2 and V is TRBV2; unclear D gene. The CDR3 spells CASSGNGYTF. CDR3 DNA sequence: TGTGCCAGCAGTGGGAATGGCTACACCTTC.